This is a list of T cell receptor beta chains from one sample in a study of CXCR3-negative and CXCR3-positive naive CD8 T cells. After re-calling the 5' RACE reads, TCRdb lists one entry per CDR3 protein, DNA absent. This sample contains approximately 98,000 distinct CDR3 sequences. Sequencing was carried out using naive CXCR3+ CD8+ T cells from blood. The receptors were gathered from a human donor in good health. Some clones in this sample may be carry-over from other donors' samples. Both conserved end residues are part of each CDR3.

CASRGSPRNEQFF,TRBV12-3/TRBV12-4,TRBJ2-1
CASSLVTAYEQYF,TRBV7-9,TRBJ2-7
CASCCYDRVKEKLFF,TRBV12-3/TRBV12-4,TRBJ1-4
CSFRTGGTGELFF,TRBV29-1,TRBJ2-2
CSASLKTGLDGYTF,TRBV20-1,TRBJ1-2
CASRDPGQGVGRRLFF,TRBV28,TRBJ1-4
CASSSPDGFNEQYF,TRBV5-1,TRBJ2-7
CASSLGLAGYNEQFF,TRBV5-6,TRBJ2-1
CASSVGQGFFRDTQYF,TRBV9,TRBJ2-3
CASSEGQIEAFF,TRBV2,TRBJ1-1
CSAVKTGLYEQYF,TRBV20-1,TRBJ2-7
CASSPLAGGQTFYNEQFF,TRBV7-9,TRBJ2-1
CASSRTGKPEAFF,TRBV7-9,TRBJ1-1
CASGLGGSGNTIYF,TRBV12-5,TRBJ1-3
CASSWAGANEQYF,TRBV27,TRBJ2-7
CSATGGMLEKLFF,TRBV29-1,TRBJ1-4
CATSRATRGRYLAGELFF,TRBV15,TRBJ2-2
CSVEAGGWGNEQFF,TRBV29-1,TRBJ2-1
CASSPRPGTDQSYNEQFF,TRBV18,TRBJ2-1
CATLTGAGDNEQFF,TRBV10-1,TRBJ2-1
CAISDSERPTYEQYF,TRBV10-3,TRBJ2-7
CASSYLLGLAGEYNEQFF,TRBV6-5,TRBJ2-1
CASREQGYTGELFF,TRBV4-3,TRBJ2-2
CASSLSSGNQPQHF,TRBV7-9,TRBJ1-5
CSVAGGPYEQYF,TRBV29-1,TRBJ2-7
CSVASGGITGELFF,TRBV29-1,TRBJ2-2
CASRIADTQYF,TRBV27,TRBJ2-3
CASSQVVGGRAGELFF,TRBV4-3,TRBJ2-2
CSLPSGQDYEQYF,TRBV29-1,TRBJ2-7
CASSLGPYGTEAFF,TRBV7-9,TRBJ1-1